The present TCR beta chain was sequenced within a study of blood T cell repertoires in COVID-19. Study in general: Spain, Italy and the United States supplied samples that represented acute and convalescent COVID-19. T cells, B-cell-depleted T cells, or PBMCs provided the cDNA or gDNA that served as material.

Per the study methods: Estimation of nucleated cell counts relied on the amplification of reference gene primers. Assay: immunoSEQ multiplex PCR; the TCRdb copy retains only in-frame clones and omits some. Clone size and V and J calls were adopted from that table, with D and trimming inferred from the DNA. The sample lists fewer than 120,000 clones; more than 65% were seen once. Germline loops: CDR1 LNHDA, CDR2 SQIVND (reference sequence). Trimming removed 1 base at V and 3 bases at J, with 12 bases between. CDR3 size: 15 residues. The chain combines TRBV19 with TRBJ1-1; D not resolved. The source material was peripheral blood. This clonotype was obtained from a woman older than 75 with acute or convalescent COVID-19. The CDR3 DNA is TGTGCCAGTAGTATAGTGAGGGTGGCGGACACTGAAGCTTTCTTT. Translating it yields CASSIVRVADTEAFF.